Presented here are 12 T cell receptor beta chains from one specimen sequenced in a study of blood T cell repertoires in COVID-19. Some clones are missing from TCRdb's copy, which holds only in-frame ones; the method was immunoSEQ multiplex PCR. The sample includes some 300,000 clones, around nine tenths of them seen just once. The specimen was PBMCs or T cells enriched from blood (not recorded which). The receptors come from a woman aged 40 to 55 who had recovered from COVID-19.

This CDR3 is CASSGNVGTVVWGYTF. The CDR3 DNA reads TGTGCCAGCAGTGGGAACGTCGGTACAGTAGTGTGGGGCTACACCTTC. V gene TRBV2 combines with J gene TRBJ1-2; D is unresolved. The germline V gene encodes CDR1 SNHLY and CDR2 FYNNEI. This CDR3 is built from 16 residues. V dropped 4 bases and J dropped 8 bases, with 23 bases sitting between them.

V is TRBV5-4 and J is TRBJ2-5, with D possibly matching TRBD1 (5 bases). CDR1 and CDR2 (germline): SGHNT, YYREEE (reference sequence). V was pared by 0 bases and J by 5 bases, with 8 bases between. This CDR3 comprises 13 residues. This CDR3 is CASSLGWGETQYF. CDR3 nucleotide sequence: TGTGCCAGCAGCTTGGGTTGGGGCGAGACCCAGTACTTC.

The V gene is TRBV28, the J gene TRBJ2-7; 7 nucleotides line up with TRBD1. V was clipped by 5 bases and J by 1 base; unmatched bases: 2. The CDR3 consists of 13 residues. Germline V gives CDR1 MDHEN, CDR2 SYDVKM. The CDR3 region has the DNA TGTGCCAGCAGTACACAGGGGTCCTACGAGCAGTACTTC. Translating it yields CASSTQGSYEQYF.

The chain employs TRBV10-3 and TRBJ2-5, with TRBD1 identical over 7 bases. The CDR3 spans 14 residues. Germline V gene lookup returns CDR1 ENHRY and CDR2 SYGVKD. Unmatched junction bases numbered 4, after V lost 4 bases and J lost 2 bases. The CDR3 coding sequence is TGTGCCATCAGTGGGCCGACAGGGCAAGAGACCCAGTACTTC. This gives the protein CAISGPTGQETQYF.

V gene TRBV30 combines with J gene TRBJ1-1; D might be TRBD1 (5 bases). This CDR3 has 17 residues. Germline V gives CDR1 GTSNPN, CDR2 SVGIG (reference sequence). V was clipped by 2 bases and J by 1 base, with 20 bases between them. CDR3 sequence: CAWSPGFRSFWNTEAFF. CDR3 bases: TGTGCCTGGAGTCCAGGGTTTCGGAGCTTCTGGAACACTGAAGCTTTCTTT.

The rearrangement links TRBV10-2 to TRBJ1-2, with TRBD1 identical over 7 bases. The CDR3 covers 13 residues. Germline V gene sequence: CDR1 WSHSY, CDR2 SAAADI. V lost 8 bases and J lost 6; bases outside the gene matches: 9. CDR3 amino acids: CASRKGTDNGYTF. CDR3 bases: TGCGCCAGCCGGAAGGGGACAGACAATGGCTACACCTTC.

The CDR3 here is CASRKQGANLRTNYGYTF. The CDR3 region has the DNA TGTGCCAGTAGGAAACAGGGGGCGAACCTTAGAACTAACTATGGCTACACCTTC. The chain employs TRBV19 and TRBJ1-2; TRBD1 agrees at 9 bases. The length of the CDR3 is 18 residues. The V gene end was trimmed by 6 bases and the J gene end by 0 bases; junction bases not matched to a gene: 14. Per germline, CDR1 LNHDA and CDR2 SQIVND (reference sequence).

The rearrangement uses TRBV15 and TRBJ1-6; D is uncertain. CDR1 is LNHNV and CDR2 is YYDKDF in the germline V gene (reference sequence). The V end lost 0 bases, the J end lost 7 bases, and 7 bases lay between the germline ends. The CDR3 contains 14 residues. Written as DNA, the CDR3 is TGTGCCACCAGCAGAGATATCGGGAATTCACCCCTCCACTTT. Its protein is CATSRDIGNSPLHF.

The chain uses TRBV4-2 and TRBJ2-3; 9 nucleotides match TRBD2. V was pared by 1 base and J by 3 bases, with 8 bases of the junction left unmatched. Germline V CDR1 and CDR2: LGHNA, YNFKEQ. The CDR3 spans 17 residues. Written as DNA, the CDR3 is TGTGCCAGCAGCCAAGCTTCCGGGACTAGCTTGACAGATACGCAGTATTTT. Amino acids: CASSQASGTSLTDTQYF.

The chain uses TRBV19 and TRBJ1-5, with TRBD1 as a possible D gene (5 bases). This CDR3 has 16 amino acids. V lost 7 bases, J lost 2 bases, and 18 bases lay in between. The germline CDR1 and CDR2 sequences are LNHDA and SQIVND (reference sequence). CDR3 amino acids: CASTPRRGEGNQPQHF. The CDR3 DNA reads as TGTGCCAGTACCCCCCGGAGGGGAGAGGGCAATCAGCCCCAGCATTTT. The full variable domain, in which reference TRBV19 and TRBJ1-5 provide the parts outside the CDR3, is DGGITQSPKYLFRKEGQNVTLSCEQNLNHDAMYWYRQDPGQGLRLIYYSQIVNDFQKGDIAEGYSVSREKKESFPLTVTSAQKNPTAFYLCASTPRRGEGNQPQHFGDGTRLSIL.

The chain employs TRBV9 and TRBJ2-2; no reliable D call. CDR1 is SGDLS, CDR2 YYNGEE, per germline. Trimming left V 3 bases short and J 5 bases short, with 11 bases between. The CDR3 contains 14 residues. CDR3 sequence reads: CASSAGVGTGELFF. The CDR3 nucleotides read TGTGCCAGCAGCGCTGGTGTCGGTACCGGGGAGCTGTTTTTT.

CDR3 loop: CASTPTGVRSPLHF. The CDR3 DNA is TGTGCCAGCACCCCGACCGGCGTGAGGTCACCCCTCCACTTT. The rearrangement uses TRBV6-5 and TRBJ1-6; D call uncertain. The V gene lost 7 bases and the J gene lost 10 bases, with 17 bases spanning the gap. The CDR3 covers 14 residues. CDR1 is MNHEY, CDR2 SVGAGI, per germline.